These 14 T cell receptor beta chains were all obtained from the same sample, sequenced in a study of CD8 T cells in Susac syndrome. RNA, at roughly 0.5 to 1 ug, was reverse transcribed with random hexamers. TCRdb processed the immunoSEQ multiplex PCR reads anew with MiXCR; each CDR3 protein has one entry. Here the sample spans a few hundred thousand distinct CDR3 sequences, 90% to 95% being singletons. The sequencing sample was made of CD4+ T cells from PBMCs. The receptors stem from a human donor with multiple sclerosis.

V gene TRBV24-1 combines with J gene TRBJ2-6, with D unresolved. The V and J ends lost 0 bases and 0 bases respectively, with 5 bases between them. Germline CDR1 reads KGHDR; CDR2 reads SFDVKD. This CDR3 spans 16 amino acids. CDR3 DNA sequence: TGTGCCACCAGTGATTTGTCCCGCTCTGGGGCCAACGTCCTGACTTTC. Translating it yields CATSDLSRSGANVLTF.

J is TRBJ2-2 and V is TRBV24-1; 10 bases are shared with TRBD2. In germline, CDR1 is KGHDR, CDR2 SFDVKD. This CDR3 contains 14 residues. The J segment lost 6 bases and the V segment lost 3 bases, leaving 0 bases of the junction unmatched. DNA of the CDR3: TGTGCCACCAGTGATAGCGGGGGGGCCGGGGAGCTGTTTTTT. It yields the protein CATSDSGGAGELFF.

This clonotype was counted once. The genes are TRBV12-3 or TRBV12-4 and TRBJ2-1; 8 bases are a match to TRBD2. J was trimmed by 8 bases and V by 7 bases; bases with no gene match: 16. This CDR3 spans 16 amino acids. CDR3 DNA: TGTGCCAGCACCCCCGGAAGCGGGGGAGTCGTGGATGAGCAGTTCTTC. Translation gives CASTPGSGGVVDEQFF.

The chain links TRBV7-3 to TRBJ2-4; 8 positions agree with TRBD2. The CDR3 is made up of 17 amino acids. Trimming cost V 0 bases and J 0 bases; bases outside gene matches: 4. Germline CDR1 reads SGHTA; CDR2 reads FQGTGA. CDR3: CASSLTVAGGAKNIQYF. CDR3 nucleotide sequence: TGTGCCAGCAGCTTAACGGTGGCGGGGGGAGCCAAAAACATTCAGTACTTC. Using reference TRBV7-3 and TRBJ2-4 for the parts outside the CDR3, the full variable domain is GAGVSQTPSNKVTEKGKYVELRCDPISGHTALYWYRQSLGQGPEFLIYFQGTGAADDSGLPNDRFFAVRPEGSVSTLKIQRTERGDSAVYLCASSLTVAGGAKNIQYFGAGTRLSVL.

The chain couples TRBV28 to TRBJ2-1; maybe TRBD2 (5 bases). Trimming stripped 6 bases from V and 11 bases from J, with 14 bases between. CDR1 and CDR2 (germline): MDHEN, SYDVKM. The CDR3 contains 12 residues. The CDR3 nucleotides read TGTGCCAGCAGCTCGCGGAGGAGCCAGCAGTTCTTC. It yields the protein CASSSRRSQQFF.

The rearrangement uses TRBV6-1 and TRBJ2-5, with no clear D. V was trimmed by 2 bases and J by 7 bases, leaving 8 bases between them. This CDR3 region has 12 residues. The germline CDR1 and CDR2 sequences are MNHNS and SASEGT. This CDR3 reads CASSERSTTQYF. The CDR3, as DNA: TGTGCCAGCAGTGAAAGGAGCACGACCCAGTACTTC.

The chain couples TRBV29-1 to TRBJ1-1; the D gene is possibly TRBD1 (5 bases). Trimming took off 4 bases at V and 3 bases at J, with 12 bases between the two ends. CDR1 is SQVTM, CDR2 ANQGSEA, per germline. The CDR3 covers 13 residues. In DNA, the CDR3 is TGCAGCGTTGCGACAGTCTTGGACACTGAAGCTTTCTTT. Translating it yields CSVATVLDTEAFF.

The chain employs TRBV5-4 and TRBJ1-2; D is perhaps TRBD1 (5 bases). The CDR3 is 13 residues long. V gave up 0 bases and J gave up 4 bases, with 7 bases separating them. CDR1 and CDR2 from the germline V gene are SGHNT and YYREEE (reference sequence). The CDR3 protein is CASSLEGVYGYTF. CDR3 bases: TGTGCCAGCAGCTTGGAAGGGGTCTATGGCTACACCTTC.

The genes are TRBV3-1 and TRBJ2-3; the match to TRBD2 covers 7 bases. The junction had 7 bases not matched to a gene; V was cut back by 0 bases and J by 1 base. Germline V lookup: CDR1 LGHDT, CDR2 YNNKEL (reference sequence). The CDR3 extends over 17 amino acids. This chain's CDR3 is CASSQDRGRERTDTQYF. Written as DNA, the CDR3 is TGTGCCAGCAGCCAAGATCGAGGGCGGGAGCGCACAGATACGCAGTATTTT.

The genes are TRBV2 and TRBJ2-1, with 7 bases aligning to TRBD1. The J segment lost 14 bases and the V segment lost 4 bases, leaving 11 bases of the junction unmatched. This CDR3 contains 13 residues. The germline V gene encodes CDR1 SNHLY and CDR2 FYNNEI. Here the CDR3 reads CASSGVTGLFKFF. In DNA, the CDR3 is TGTGCCAGCAGTGGGGTGACAGGGCTTTTTAAGTTCTTC.

The chain has TRBV2 and TRBJ2-6; no clear D. Trimming left V 3 bases short and J 4 bases short, with 10 bases between. Germline CDR1 SNHLY, CDR2 FYNNEI. CDR3 length: 15 amino acids. This CDR3 reads CASSERSAGANVLTF. The DNA of the CDR3 is TGTGCCAGCAGTGAGCGCTCAGCCGGGGCCAACGTCCTGACTTTC. Looking up the rest from reference TRBV2 and TRBJ2-6 gives the full variable domain: EPEVTQTPSHQVTQMGQEVILRCVPISNHLYFYWYRQILGQKVEFLVSFYNNEISEKSEIFDDQFSVERPDGSNFTLKIRSTKLEDSAMYFCASSERSAGANVLTFGAGSRLTVL.

This clonotype was seen once. The chain uses TRBV6-2 or TRBV6-3 and TRBJ2-1; 9 bases map to TRBD1. V lost 5 bases to trimming and J lost 5 bases; unmatched junction nucleotides: 10. Germline assignment: CDR1 MNHEY and CDR2 SVGEGT. The CDR3 spans 16 residues. The DNA for the CDR3 is TGTGCCAGCAGTCCGATGTTAGACAGGGGGAACAATGAGCAGTTCTTC. Encoded protein: CASSPMLDRGNNEQFF.

This clonotype was recorded only once. This chain links TRBV7-9 with TRBJ2-3; 11 nucleotides agree with TRBD2. This CDR3 is 18 amino acids long. Germline V gene sequence: CDR1 SEHNR, CDR2 FQNEAQ (reference sequence). With V trimmed by 5 bases and J by 3 bases, 13 bases remained unmatched. The CDR3 nucleotides read TGTGCCAGCAGCCTCCGACTAGCGGGAATCCGTAGTACAGATACGCAGTATTTT. Translation: CASSLRLAGIRSTDTQYF.

The rearrangement joins TRBV6-1 to TRBJ1-5, with TRBD1 identical over 9 bases. CDR1 is MNHNS and CDR2 is SASEGT in the germline V gene. The CDR3 has 13 amino acids. Trimming cost V 7 bases and J 7 bases; bases outside gene matches: 5. The CDR3 spells CASNEQGAQPQHF. The CDR3 coding sequence is TGTGCCAGCAACGAACAGGGGGCGCAGCCCCAGCATTTT.